This TCR beta chain is drawn from a study of CD8 T cells in ankylosing spondylitis (dated by TCRdb to 2016 to 2017). Regarding the complete study: The study set out to find disease-linked TCR variants by profiling T cell receptor beta repertoires in ankylosing spondylitis patients and healthy donors. Peripheral blood was sampled, and synovial fluid was additionally collected from ankylosing spondylitis patients. The full study cohort comprised 20 to 30 ankylosing spondylitis patients and about 110 healthy donors.

This clonotype occurred many times. This clone's antigen is unknown. Qualities for individual bases were not recorded, and no much larger clone is one base off. The data were produced on an Illumina HiSeq 2500. TCR beta libraries were prepared by quantitative 5'-RACE with molecular barcodes. The paper's data handling went like this. Disease-linked TCR variants were identified with a new computational method built on a probabilistic model of VDJ rearrangement. In-frame beta chains were kept once TCRdb had trimmed the public reads at Q25 with fastp and called clones with MiXCR. Rows merge per CDR3 protein into single entries with the most common DNA and genes. The V and J calls and clone size are TCRdb's, not the authors'. The sample contains tens of thousands of distinct CDR3 sequences, 5.3% of them found a single time. The ten largest account for about 2.2% of the sample. The paper as a whole reports these results and caveats: A TCR beta motif made up of several highly homologous amino acid variants appeared to be characteristic of blood from ankylosing spondylitis patients. Some motif variants had previously been reported in the synovial fluid and blood of reactive arthritis patients, which suggests shared mechanisms of disease initiation. The disease-linked clones were reported as significantly enriched in matched synovial fluid samples from ankylosing spondylitis patients. The disease-linked clones showed a CD8+ phenotype and occurred at relatively low frequencies in peripheral blood.

V is shortened by 7 bases, J by 4 bases, and the region joining them spans 19 bases. CDR3 length: 16 amino acids, cysteine to phenylalanine. Just the 48-base CDR3 DNA is kept, in frame starting at base 1. CDR1 SNHLY and CDR2 FYNNEI were looked up in the germline V gene. Rearrangement joined TRBV2 to TRBJ2-2; the D region may be TRBD1 or TRBD2, each matching 6 bases equally. The TCR originated in a male donor with ankylosing spondylitis or in good health (not recorded which). Sequencing input: blood, either unsorted or a sorted T cell fraction (not recorded which). The CDR3 amino acid sequence is: CASMKAGGLSTGELFF. The DNA sequence reads TGTGCCAGCATGAAGGCCGGGGGCCTCAGCACCGGGGAGCTGTTTTTT. The variable domain in full, with residues beyond the CDR3 obtained from the reference TRBV2 and TRBJ2-2 genes, is EPEVTQTPSHQVTQMGQEVILRCVPISNHLYFYWYRQILGQKVEFLVSFYNNEISEKSEIFDDQFSVERPDGSNFTLKIRSTKLEDSAMYFCASMKAGGLSTGELFFGEGSRLTVL.